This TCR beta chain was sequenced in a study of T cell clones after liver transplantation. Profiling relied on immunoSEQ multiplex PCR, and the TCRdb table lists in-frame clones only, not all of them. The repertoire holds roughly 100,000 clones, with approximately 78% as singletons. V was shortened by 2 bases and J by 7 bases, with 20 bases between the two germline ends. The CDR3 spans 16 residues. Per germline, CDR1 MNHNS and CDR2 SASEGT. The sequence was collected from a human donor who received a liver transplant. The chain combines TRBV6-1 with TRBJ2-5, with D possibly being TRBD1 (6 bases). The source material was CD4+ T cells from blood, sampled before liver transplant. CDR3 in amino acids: CASSELVRTLTGTQYF. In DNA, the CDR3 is TGTGCCAGCAGTGAATTAGTAAGGACGTTGACAGGGACCCAGTACTTC.